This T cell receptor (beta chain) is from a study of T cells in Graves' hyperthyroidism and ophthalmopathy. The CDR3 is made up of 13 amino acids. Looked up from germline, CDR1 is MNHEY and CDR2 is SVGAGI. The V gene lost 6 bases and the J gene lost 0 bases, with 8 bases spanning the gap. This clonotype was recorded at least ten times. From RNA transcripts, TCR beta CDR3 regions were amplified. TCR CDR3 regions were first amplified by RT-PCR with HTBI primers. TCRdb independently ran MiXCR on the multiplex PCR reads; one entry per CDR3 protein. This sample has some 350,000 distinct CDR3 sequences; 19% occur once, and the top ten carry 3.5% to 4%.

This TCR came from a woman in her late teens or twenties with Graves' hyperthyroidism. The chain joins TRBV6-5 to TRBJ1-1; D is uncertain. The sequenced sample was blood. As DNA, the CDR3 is TGTGCCAGCAGGGGCCAGCTGAACACTGAAGCTTTCTTT. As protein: CASRGQLNTEAFF.